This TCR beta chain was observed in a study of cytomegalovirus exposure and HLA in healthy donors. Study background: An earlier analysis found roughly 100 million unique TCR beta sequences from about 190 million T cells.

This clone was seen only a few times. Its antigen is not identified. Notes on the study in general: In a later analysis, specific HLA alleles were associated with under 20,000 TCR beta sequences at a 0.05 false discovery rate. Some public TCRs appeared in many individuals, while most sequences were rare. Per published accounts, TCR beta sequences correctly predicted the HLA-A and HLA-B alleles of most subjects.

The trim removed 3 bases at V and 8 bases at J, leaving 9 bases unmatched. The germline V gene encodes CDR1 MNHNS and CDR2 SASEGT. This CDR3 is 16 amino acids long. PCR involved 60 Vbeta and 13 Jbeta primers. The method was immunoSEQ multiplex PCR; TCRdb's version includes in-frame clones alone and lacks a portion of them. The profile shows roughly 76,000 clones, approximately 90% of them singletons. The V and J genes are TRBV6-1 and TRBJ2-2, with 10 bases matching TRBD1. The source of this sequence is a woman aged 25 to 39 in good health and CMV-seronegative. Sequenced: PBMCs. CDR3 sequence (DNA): TGTGCCAGCAGTGACCTAGGGACAGGGGCGATTGGGGAGCTGTTTTTT. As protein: CASSDLGTGAIGELFF.